The entry below describes one TCR beta chain. Its cognate antigen has yet to be identified. No much larger clone is present one base from it, and per-base qualities are unavailable. A distance of 17 bases separates the germline ends of V and J, which lose 4 bases and 5 bases respectively. Based on the germline V gene, the CDR1 and CDR2 sequences are SGDLS and YYNGEE. Including the terminal cysteine and phenylalanine, the CDR3 comprises 15 residues. Here the CDR3 DNA is all that survives: 45 bases in frame from base 1. TCR cDNA was synthesized by 5'RACE template switching, through which a universal primer site and unique molecular identifiers were introduced. Priming for cDNA synthesis came from both the TCR alpha and TCR beta constant segments. Libraries were amplified in two PCR steps, with sample barcodes and sequencing adapters added in the second step. Libraries were sequenced on Illumina HiSeq 2500 (2x100 bp) or NovaSeq (2x150 bp). The study's processing was this. MIGEC handled demultiplexing of reads and collapsing into UMI consensus sequences, while MiXCR performed V(D)J alignment. Vaccine-responding clonotypes were identified with edgeR using replicate PBMC samples, with FDR below 0.01 and a log2 fold change above 5 up to day 15 being required. CD4 or CD8 identity was assigned to each bulk clonotype according to whether the clonotype was present at higher abundance in the sequenced CD4 repertoire or the sequenced CD8 repertoire. TCRdb ran its own pipeline on the public reads, namely fastp trimming at Q25 and MiXCR clone calling, and kept in-frame beta chains. CDR3 protein sequences are deduplicated, and each keeps its most common genes and DNA. The V and J calls and clone size come from TCRdb's table, not from the authors' own analysis. This sample gives 500,000 to 650,000 distinct CDR3 sequences in total; roughly an eighth of them show up just once. More than 13% of the sample rests with the top ten.

This specimen belongs to a study of T cells after yellow fever vaccination (dated by TCRdb to between 2018 and 2021). Concerning the study at large: The SMART-Seq v4 Ultra Low Input RNA kit was used to prepare libraries from fractions with low cell numbers. Bulk TCR alpha and beta repertoires were sequenced longitudinally to track T-cell clones before and after primary and booster YFV17D yellow fever vaccination. Two healthy male donors made up the cohort, one aged 18 to 29 years and the other aged 30 to 39 years. Blood was collected at multiple timepoints before and after primary and secondary immunization, and bulk PBMC replicates and cell subsets were isolated. The study at large found these results: Most clones expanded after primary vaccination were re-detected after the booster (around 96% of CD4 and approximately 88% of CD8), suggesting broad memory maintenance. A small share of clonotypes was detected in both CD4 and CD8 compartments, with the overlap likely arising from convergent recombination. The secondary T-cell response was found to be weaker but faster than the primary response, with a peak reached on day 5 rather than on day 15. Computational filtering was needed because FACS-sorted repertoires could contain abundant contaminating clonotypes from the bulk population. The study included only two donors, which limits how far the findings can be generalized.

What this sample's treatment or condition label stands for: live attenuated yellow fever vaccine strain. At every blood-draw timepoint, two biological replicates of bulk PBMCs were collected. A standard Ficoll-Paque protocol was used to isolate PBMCs from peripheral blood. RNA was extracted with TriZol from bulk PBMCs, CD4 and CD8 fractions, and dextramer-positive and dextramer-negative fractions. The specimen was PBMCs, collected on the day of the yellow fever booster vaccination. Recombination connected TRBV9 to TRBJ2-3; TRBD2 is perhaps the D gene, given 5 matching bases. The receptor's source is a man aged 30-40 years who received the YFV17D yellow fever vaccine. The CDR3 reads CASSSGFKLGDTQYF. The DNA sequence reads TGTGCCAGCAGCTCGGGGTTCAAATTGGGAGATACGCAGTATTTT.